This TCR beta chain was sequenced during a study of naive and memory T cell subsets (dated by TCRdb to between 2016 and 2019). Describing the broader study: Sorted naive and memory T cell subsets from peripheral blood were analyzed in the study using a UMI-based, open-source pipeline for TCR alpha and beta sequencing. The results of the functional CMV T cell responses matched the IgG serology results in every case. RNA was DNase-treated and reverse transcribed with TCR constant-region primers, mostly using SuperScript III.

CDR1 and CDR2, looked up from the germline V gene, are MDHEN and SYDVKM. Trimming removed 4 bases from V and 9 bases from J; the gene matches leave 11 bases unexplained. Including the terminal cysteine and phenylalanine, the CDR3 comprises 14 residues. The retained sequence is limited to the CDR3, 42 bases, with the frame set at the first base. Comment on this clonotype: There is no known antigen for this receptor. There are no base qualities to consult, and no much larger clone falls within one base.

TCR alpha and beta chain libraries were amplified separately from the second PCR step onward. Donor CMV status was determined by IFNgamma production from CD4+ T cells after overnight stimulation of fresh PBMCs with CMV viral lysate. Miltenyi beads were used first to positively select CD4 T cells, and CD8 T cells were then positively selected from the CD4-negative fraction. Cells were stained for CD3, CD4, CD8, CD45RA, CD27 and a live/dead dye and were sorted on a BD Aria II into four subsets based on CD45RA and CD27. A few healthy volunteers provided blood, and the blood of each volunteer was split into CD4 and CD8 T cells and then into four differentiation subsets. About 110 ml of peripheral blood was drawn per donor, and PBMC were isolated by Ficoll-Paque PLUS density-gradient centrifugation. Sorted cells were lysed in RLT buffer, after which RNA was extracted using a Qiagen RNeasy kit and stored at -80 degrees C.

The full study reports these points: A power law was followed by TCR abundance, with an exponent that differed between naive and memory subsets but was consistent across the three individuals. Gini index rose and Shannon and inverse Simpson diversity fell from naive through CM, EM and EMRA in both CD4 and CD8 cells. RNA-based TCR counts may be influenced by expression changes linked to T cell activation and differentiation. A few larger clonotypes were found in naive repertoires, especially CD8, and these larger clonotypes were possibly memory cells re-expressing CD45RA. Single alpha or beta chain sequences, rather than paired alpha/beta receptors, were used to define clonotypes. After error correction, only a single occurrence was seen for over 95% of naive TCR sequences, so much steeper abundance distributions were produced than in memory subsets. The repertoire findings for the naive and memory subsets could not be validated, as no ground truth was available.

The library was built by means of UMI-ligation and nested PCR. The beta constant-region primer consisted of an equimolar mixture of two oligonucleotides that together covered TRBC1 and TRBC2. A single-stranded oligonucleotide carrying the SP2 primer and a 12-nucleotide UMI was ligated to the 3' end of the cDNA by T4 RNA ligase 1. Four rounds of PCR, combining the SP2 primer with nested alpha and beta constant-region primers, were used to amplify the ligated cDNA. Incubation of the ligation reaction lasted 20-24 hours at 16 degrees C. PCR2 was usually performed as a SYBR Green qPCR and halted at a preset threshold so that over-amplification would not occur. Every purification after the first one was done using Agencourt AMPure XP magnetic beads. Library quantification was done by Qubit, followed by a TapeStation check on which the main peak was expected at around 650 bp. Pooled libraries were sequenced on an Illumina MiSeq with v2 2x251 paired-end kits, typically giving roughly 0.95-2 million reads per sample. Each sample library was pooled at 4 nM, and roughly 4.5-7% PhiX was included to improve cluster recognition. Processing in the source paper ran as follows. Decombinator assigned V and J genes to Demultiplexor-processed FASTQ reads by tag matching, allowing a single base-pair mismatch. UMIs were used by Collapsinator to correct both sequencing errors and frequency errors arising from PCR heterogeneity. CDR3Translator translated TCRs and extracted CDR3s from the conserved cysteine to the FGXG phenylalanine, flagging non-productive sequences. Gini, Shannon entropy and inverse Simpson indices were computed after subsampling the repertoires to the same number of UMI-defined TCRs. Clonotype abundance distributions were fitted to a power law by maximum likelihood within the linear range. For one naive CD8 sample, the pipeline and MIGEC produced similar UMI counts, unique TCR numbers and clonal distributions. One analysis removed from the naive repertoire any naive TCRs that were also found in any memory subset from the same donor. A set of roughly 7,000 CMV-associated CDR3 sequences, compiled from VDJdb and a published dataset, was used to search the repertoires. TCRdb ran its own pipeline on the public reads, namely fastp trimming at Q25 and MiXCR clone calling, and kept in-frame beta chains. Entries that share a CDR3 protein sequence are merged under the most common genes and DNA. The V and J calls follow TCRdb's processing rather than the paper's. The sample data list about 150,000 distinct CDR3 sequences, and over 15% of these were observed just once. The ten largest clones represent about 0.13% of the sample.

Sample: naive CD4+ T cells from blood. Reading the label with the study, this specimen's cell subset or site is: naive T cells, CD45RA high CD27+. The chain couples TRBV28 to TRBJ2-7; 8 nucleotides in the junction match TRBD2. The TCR was taken from a human donor in good health. CDR3 loop: CASSSAGEDQVQYF. The nucleotide sequence is TGTGCCAGCAGTTCAGCGGGGGAGGACCAGGTGCAGTACTTC.